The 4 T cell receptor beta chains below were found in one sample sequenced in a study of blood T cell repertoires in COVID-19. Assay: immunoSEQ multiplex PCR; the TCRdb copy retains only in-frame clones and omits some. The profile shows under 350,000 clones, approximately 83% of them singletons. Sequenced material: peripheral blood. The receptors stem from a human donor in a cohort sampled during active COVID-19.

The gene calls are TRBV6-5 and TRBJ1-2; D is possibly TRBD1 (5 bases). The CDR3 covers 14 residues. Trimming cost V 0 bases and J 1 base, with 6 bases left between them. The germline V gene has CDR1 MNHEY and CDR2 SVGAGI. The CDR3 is CASSYSGDNYGYTF. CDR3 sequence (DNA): TGTGCCAGCAGTTACTCAGGGGATAACTATGGCTACACCTTC.

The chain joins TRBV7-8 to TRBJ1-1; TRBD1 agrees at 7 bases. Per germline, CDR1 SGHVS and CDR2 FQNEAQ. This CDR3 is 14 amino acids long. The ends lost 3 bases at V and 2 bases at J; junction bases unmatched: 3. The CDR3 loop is CASSFGQVNTEAFF. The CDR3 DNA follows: TGTGCCAGCAGCTTCGGACAGGTCAACACTGAAGCTTTCTTT.

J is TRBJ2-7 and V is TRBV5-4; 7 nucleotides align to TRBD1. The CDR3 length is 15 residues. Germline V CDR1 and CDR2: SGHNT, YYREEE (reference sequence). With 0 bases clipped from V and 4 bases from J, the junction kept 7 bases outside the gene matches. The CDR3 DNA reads TGTGCCAGCAGCTTGGCAGCAGGGGGTCATTACGAGCAGTACTTC. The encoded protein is CASSLAAGGHYEQYF.

The CDR3 sequence is CATSPRGGEKLFF. The CDR3 DNA follows: TGTGCCACCTCCCCACGCGGAGGTGAAAAACTGTTTTTT. J is TRBJ1-4 and V is TRBV24-1; the D is unclear. V lost 9 bases to trimming and J lost 7 bases, with 14 bases between them. The CDR3 loop spans 13 amino acids. Germline V gene sequence: CDR1 KGHDR, CDR2 SFDVKD.